This T cell receptor (beta chain) was identified in a study of blood T cell repertoires in COVID-19. The CDR3 extends over 15 amino acids. V dropped 5 bases and J dropped 1; count of bases not matched to a gene: 3. Germline V CDR1 and CDR2: SGHDT, YYEEEE. Sequencing used immunoSEQ multiplex PCR; TCRdb keeps in-frame clones, though not all of them. The sample has more than 30,000 clones, about 80% seen once. V gene TRBV5-6 combines with J gene TRBJ2-1; 10 positions match TRBD2. The receptor was derived from a woman between 65 and 79 years old with acute or convalescent COVID-19. The sample comprised peripheral blood. CDR3 sequence reads: CASSSSGGSYNEQFF. The CDR3 DNA reads TGTGCCAGCAGTTCTAGCGGGGGATCCTACAATGAGCAGTTCTTC. Variable domain in full (rest from reference TRBV5-6 and TRBJ2-1): DAGVTQSPTHLIKTRGQQVTLRCSPKSGHDTVSWYQQALGQGPQFIFQYYEEEERQRGNFPDRFSGHQFPNYSSELNVNALLLGDSALYLCASSSSGGSYNEQFFGPGTRLTVL.